Described below is a single T cell receptor beta chain sequence and its context. What it binds is unknown. Single viable CD3+CD4+CD8-CD45RO+ cells were sorted as the memory CD4+ T cells. After thawing, CD4+ T cells were positively selected. Sequenced by immunoSEQ multiplex PCR; TCRdb stores in-frame clones only, minus some. Counted here are tens of thousands of clones, roughly three quarters occurring once; the ten biggest clones make up 0.79%. The data stem from a study of memory CD4+ T cells and cytomegalovirus serostatus. Study as a whole: Of the healthy Belgian adults, 9 were CMV seropositive and 24 seronegative. The study's findings and limits: The CMV-associated TCR signature appears largely within the CD4+ memory repertoire.

This TCR came from an adult in good health and CMV-seronegative. The specimen was memory CD4+ T cells from blood.

The CDR3 reads CASSEDRGYDEQFF. DNA for the CDR3: TGTGCCAGCAGCGAGGACAGGGGGTATGATGAGCAGTTCTTC. The chain carries TRBV7-3 and TRBJ2-1; 10 nucleotides match TRBD1. Trimming took 5 bases from V and 8 from J; bases not matched to a gene: 6. Germline V gene lookup returns CDR1 SGHTA and CDR2 FQGTGA. This CDR3 spans 14 amino acids.